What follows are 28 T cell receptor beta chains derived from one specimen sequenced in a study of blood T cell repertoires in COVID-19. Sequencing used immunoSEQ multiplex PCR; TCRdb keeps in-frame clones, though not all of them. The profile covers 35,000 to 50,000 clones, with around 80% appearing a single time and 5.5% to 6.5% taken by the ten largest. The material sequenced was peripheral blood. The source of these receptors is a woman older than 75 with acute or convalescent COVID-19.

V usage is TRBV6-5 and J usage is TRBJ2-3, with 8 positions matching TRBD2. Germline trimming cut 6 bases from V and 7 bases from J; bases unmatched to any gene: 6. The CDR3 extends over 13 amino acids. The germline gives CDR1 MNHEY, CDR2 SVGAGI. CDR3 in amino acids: CASRAGGENTQYF. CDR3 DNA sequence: TGTGCCAGCAGGGCGGGGGGCGAAAATACGCAGTATTTT.

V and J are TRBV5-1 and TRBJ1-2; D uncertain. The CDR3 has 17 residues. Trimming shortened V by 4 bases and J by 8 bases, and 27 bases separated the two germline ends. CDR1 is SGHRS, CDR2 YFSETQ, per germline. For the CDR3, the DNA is TGCGCCAGCAGCCGGGAGCTCGGGTTGACGGATGTAGGGGGCTACACCTTC. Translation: CASSRELGLTDVGGYTF.

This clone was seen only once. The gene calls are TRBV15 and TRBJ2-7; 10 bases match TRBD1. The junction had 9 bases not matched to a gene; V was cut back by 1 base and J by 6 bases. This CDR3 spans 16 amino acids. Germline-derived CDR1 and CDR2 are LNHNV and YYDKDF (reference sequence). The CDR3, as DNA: TGTGCCACCAGCAGAGCTAGGGACAGGGGTGCCCTCGAGCAGTACTTC. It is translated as CATSRARDRGALEQYF.

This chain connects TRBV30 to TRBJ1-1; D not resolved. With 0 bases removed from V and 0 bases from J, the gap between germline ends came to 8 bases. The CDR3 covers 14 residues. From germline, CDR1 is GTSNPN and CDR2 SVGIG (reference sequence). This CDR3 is CAWSVNRLNTEAFF. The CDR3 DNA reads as TGTGCCTGGAGTGTAAACAGACTGAACACTGAAGCTTTCTTT.

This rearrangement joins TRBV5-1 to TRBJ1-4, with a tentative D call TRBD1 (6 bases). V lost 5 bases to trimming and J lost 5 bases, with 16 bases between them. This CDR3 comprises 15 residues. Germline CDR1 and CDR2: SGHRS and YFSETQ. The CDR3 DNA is TGCGCCAGCAGGGGACAAGGACAGCAAAATGAAAAACTGTTTTTT. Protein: CASRGQGQQNEKLFF.

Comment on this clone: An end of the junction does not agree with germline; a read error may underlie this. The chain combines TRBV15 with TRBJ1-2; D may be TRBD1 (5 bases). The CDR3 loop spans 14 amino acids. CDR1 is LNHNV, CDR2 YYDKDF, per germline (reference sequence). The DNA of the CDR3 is TGTACCACCAGCAGAGGGGAGGGATCCTATGGCTACACCTTC. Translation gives CTTSRGEGSYGYTF.

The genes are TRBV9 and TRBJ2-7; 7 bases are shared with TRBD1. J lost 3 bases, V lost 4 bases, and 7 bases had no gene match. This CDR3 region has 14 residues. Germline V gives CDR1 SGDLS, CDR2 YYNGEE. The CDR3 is CASSPPGQSYEQYF. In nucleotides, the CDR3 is TGTGCCAGCAGCCCGCCGGGACAGAGCTACGAGCAGTACTTC.

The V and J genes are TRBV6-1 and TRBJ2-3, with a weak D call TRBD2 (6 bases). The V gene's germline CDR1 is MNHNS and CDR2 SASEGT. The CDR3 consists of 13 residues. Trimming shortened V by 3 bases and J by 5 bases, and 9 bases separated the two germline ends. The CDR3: CASSDGGGDTQYF. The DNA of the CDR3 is TGTGCCAGCAGTGACGGGGGAGGAGATACGCAGTATTTT.

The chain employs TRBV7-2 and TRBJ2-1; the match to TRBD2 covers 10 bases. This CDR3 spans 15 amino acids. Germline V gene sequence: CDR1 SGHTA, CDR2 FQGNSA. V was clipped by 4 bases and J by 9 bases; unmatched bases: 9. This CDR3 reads CASSYFSGGAFEQFF. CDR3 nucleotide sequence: TGTGCCAGCAGCTACTTCAGCGGGGGGGCTTTTGAGCAGTTCTTC.

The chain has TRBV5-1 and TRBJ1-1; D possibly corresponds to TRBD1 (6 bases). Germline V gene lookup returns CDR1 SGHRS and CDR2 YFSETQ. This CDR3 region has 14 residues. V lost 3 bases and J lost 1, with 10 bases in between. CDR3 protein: CASSSGQWNTEAFF. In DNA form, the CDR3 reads TGCGCCAGCAGCTCCGGACAGTGGAACACTGAAGCTTTCTTT.

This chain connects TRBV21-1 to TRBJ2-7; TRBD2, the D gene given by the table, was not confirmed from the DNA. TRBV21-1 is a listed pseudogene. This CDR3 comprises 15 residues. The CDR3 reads CASSTRLPGLYEQYF. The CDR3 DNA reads TGTGCCAGCAGCACCCGACTACCTGGCCTCTACGAGCAGTACTTC.

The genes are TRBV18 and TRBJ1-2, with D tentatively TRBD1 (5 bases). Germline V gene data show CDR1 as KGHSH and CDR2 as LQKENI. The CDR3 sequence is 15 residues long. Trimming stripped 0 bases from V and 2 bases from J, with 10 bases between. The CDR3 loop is CASSPPGQPNYGYTF. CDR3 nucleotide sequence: TGTGCCAGCTCACCACCCGGACAACCAAACTATGGCTACACCTTC.

The CDR3 DNA reads TGTGCCAGCTCACCAGACAGGGGAAACACTGAAGCTTTCTTT. This sequence encodes CASSPDRGNTEAFF. This rearrangement joins TRBV18 to TRBJ1-1; 8 positions agree with TRBD1. The ends lost 2 bases at V and 2 bases at J; junction bases unmatched: 1. The CDR3 is made up of 14 amino acids. The V gene's germline CDR1 is KGHSH and CDR2 LQKENI.

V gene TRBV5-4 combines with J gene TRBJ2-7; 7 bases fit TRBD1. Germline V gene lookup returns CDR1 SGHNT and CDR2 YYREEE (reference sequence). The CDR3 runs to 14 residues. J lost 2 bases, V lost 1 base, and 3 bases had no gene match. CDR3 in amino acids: CASSLTGTAYEQYF. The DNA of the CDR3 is TGTGCCAGCAGCTTGACAGGGACAGCCTACGAGCAGTACTTC. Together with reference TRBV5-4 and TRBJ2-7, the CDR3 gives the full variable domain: ETGVTQSPTHLIKTRGQQVTLRCSSQSGHNTVSWYQQALGQGPQFIFQYYREEENGRGNFPPRFSGLQFPNYSSELNVNALELDDSALYLCASSLTGTAYEQYFGPGTRLTVT.

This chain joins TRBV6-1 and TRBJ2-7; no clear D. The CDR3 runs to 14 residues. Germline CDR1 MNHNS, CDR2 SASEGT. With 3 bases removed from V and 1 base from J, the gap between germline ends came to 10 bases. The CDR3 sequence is CASSDRTASYEQYF. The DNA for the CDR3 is TGTGCCAGCAGTGACAGAACAGCTTCCTACGAGCAGTACTTC.

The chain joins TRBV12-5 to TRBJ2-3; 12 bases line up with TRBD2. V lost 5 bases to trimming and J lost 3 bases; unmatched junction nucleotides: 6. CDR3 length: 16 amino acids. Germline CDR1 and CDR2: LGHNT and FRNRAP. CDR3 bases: TGTGCTAGTGGTCTCTCAGGACTAGCGGGGACAGATACGCAGTATTTT. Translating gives CASGLSGLAGTDTQYF.

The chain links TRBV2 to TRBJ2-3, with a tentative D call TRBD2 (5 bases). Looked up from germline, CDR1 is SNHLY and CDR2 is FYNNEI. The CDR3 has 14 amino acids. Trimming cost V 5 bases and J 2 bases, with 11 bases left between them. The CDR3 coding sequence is TGTGCCAGCAGTTGGACTGCAACCACAGATACGCAGTATTTT. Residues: CASSWTATTDTQYF.

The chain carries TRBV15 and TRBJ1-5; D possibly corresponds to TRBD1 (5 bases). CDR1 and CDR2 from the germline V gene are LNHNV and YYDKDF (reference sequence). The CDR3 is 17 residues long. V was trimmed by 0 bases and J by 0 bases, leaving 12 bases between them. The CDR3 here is CATSRDGRGNSNQPQHF. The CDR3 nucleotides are TGTGCCACCAGCAGAGATGGGCGGGGGAATAGCAATCAGCCCCAGCATTTT.

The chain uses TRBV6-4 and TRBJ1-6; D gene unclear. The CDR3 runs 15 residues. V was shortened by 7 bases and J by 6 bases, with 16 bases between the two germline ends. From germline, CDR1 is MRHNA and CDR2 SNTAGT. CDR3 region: CASIGPGLINSPLHF. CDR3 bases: TGTGCCAGCATTGGTCCTGGACTGATTAATTCACCCCTCCACTTT.

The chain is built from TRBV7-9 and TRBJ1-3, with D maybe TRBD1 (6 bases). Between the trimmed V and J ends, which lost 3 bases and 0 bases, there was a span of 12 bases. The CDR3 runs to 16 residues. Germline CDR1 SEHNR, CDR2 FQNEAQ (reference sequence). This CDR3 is CASSFGQPNSGNTIYF. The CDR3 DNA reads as TGTGCCAGCAGCTTCGGACAGCCCAACTCTGGAAACACCATATATTTT. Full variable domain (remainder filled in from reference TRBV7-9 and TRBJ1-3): DTGVSQNPRHKITKRGQNVTFRCDPISEHNRLYWYRQTLGQGPEFLTYFQNEAQLEKSRLLSDRFSAERPKGSFSTLEIQRTEQGDSAMYLCASSFGQPNSGNTIYFGEGSWLTVV.

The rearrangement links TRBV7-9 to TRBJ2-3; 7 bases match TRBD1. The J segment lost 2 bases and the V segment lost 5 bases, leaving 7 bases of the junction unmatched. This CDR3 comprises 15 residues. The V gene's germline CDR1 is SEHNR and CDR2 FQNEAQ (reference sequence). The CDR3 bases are TGTGCCAGCAGCCTCCGGGACAGACACACAGATACGCAGTATTTT. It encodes CASSLRDRHTDTQYF. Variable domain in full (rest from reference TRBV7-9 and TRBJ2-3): DTGVSQNPRHKITKRGQNVTFRCDPISEHNRLYWYRQTLGQGPEFLTYFQNEAQLEKSRLLSDRFSAERPKGSFSTLEIQRTEQGDSAMYLCASSLRDRHTDTQYFGPGTRLTVL.

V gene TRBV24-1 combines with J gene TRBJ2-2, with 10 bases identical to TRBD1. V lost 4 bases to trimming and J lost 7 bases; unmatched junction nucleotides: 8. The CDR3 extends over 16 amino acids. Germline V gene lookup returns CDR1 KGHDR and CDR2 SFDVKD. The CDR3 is CATSDPTGGHVGELFF. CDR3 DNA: TGTGCCACCAGTGACCCGACAGGGGGCCACGTCGGGGAGCTGTTTTTT.

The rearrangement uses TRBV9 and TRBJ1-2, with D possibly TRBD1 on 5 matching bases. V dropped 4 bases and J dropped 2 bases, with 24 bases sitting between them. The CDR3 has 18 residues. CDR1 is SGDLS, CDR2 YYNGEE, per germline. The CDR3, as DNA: TGTGCCAGCAGCTTCTTCGACAGCGAGATAGATCCCAACTATGGCTACACCTTC. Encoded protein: CASSFFDSEIDPNYGYTF. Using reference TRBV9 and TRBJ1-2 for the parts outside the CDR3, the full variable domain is DSGVTQTPKHLITATGQRVTLRCSPRSGDLSVYWYQQSLDQGLQFLIQYYNGEERAKGNILERFSAQQFPDLHSELNLSSLELGDSALYFCASSFFDSEIDPNYGYTFGSGTRLTVV.

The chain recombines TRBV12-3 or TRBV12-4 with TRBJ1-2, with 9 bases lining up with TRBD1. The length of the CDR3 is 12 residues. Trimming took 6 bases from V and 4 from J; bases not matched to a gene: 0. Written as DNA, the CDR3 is TGTGCCAGCAGGACAGGGGGCTATGGCTACACCTTC. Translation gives CASRTGGYGYTF.

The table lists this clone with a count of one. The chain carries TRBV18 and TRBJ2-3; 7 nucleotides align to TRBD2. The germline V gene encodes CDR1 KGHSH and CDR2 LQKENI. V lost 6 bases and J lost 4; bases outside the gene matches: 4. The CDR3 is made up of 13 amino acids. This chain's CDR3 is CASSDAGADTQYF. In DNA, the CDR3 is TGTGCCAGCTCTGATGCGGGAGCAGATACGCAGTATTTT.

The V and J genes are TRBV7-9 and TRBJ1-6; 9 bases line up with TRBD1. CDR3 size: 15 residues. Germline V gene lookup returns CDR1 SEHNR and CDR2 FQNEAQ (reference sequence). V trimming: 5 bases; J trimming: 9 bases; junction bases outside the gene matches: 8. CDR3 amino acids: CASSEKQGAGSPLHF. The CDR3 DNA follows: TGTGCCAGCAGCGAAAAACAGGGGGCTGGTTCACCCCTCCACTTT.

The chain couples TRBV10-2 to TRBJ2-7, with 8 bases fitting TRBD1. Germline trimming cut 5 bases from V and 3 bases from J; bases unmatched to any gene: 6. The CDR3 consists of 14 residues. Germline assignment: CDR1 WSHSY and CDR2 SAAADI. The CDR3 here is CASSPSGTGYEQYF. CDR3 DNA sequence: TGCGCCAGCAGTCCTTCGGGGACAGGCTACGAGCAGTACTTC.

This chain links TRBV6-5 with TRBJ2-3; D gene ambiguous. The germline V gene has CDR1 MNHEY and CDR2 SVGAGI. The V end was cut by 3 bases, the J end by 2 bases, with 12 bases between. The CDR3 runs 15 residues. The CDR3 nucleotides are TGTGCCAGCAGTTATAGATCCAATCCCACAGATACGCAGTATTTT. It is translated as CASSYRSNPTDTQYF.